This record looks at one TCR beta chain sequence and its context. Its specificity is unknown. The sequenced cases were selected for having the highest brain T cell transcript signatures. Pre-surgery treatment included at least one anti-epileptic drug. The CDR3 runs 12 residues. Germline-derived CDR1 and CDR2 are SGHDT and YYEEEE. Trimming took off 0 bases at V and 7 bases at J, with 5 bases between the two ends. The data are from a study of brain T cells in children with intractable seizures. General study points: Pre-surgery blood may have been undersampled, hiding some clones.

Measured with immunoSEQ multiplex PCR; TCRdb has only the in-frame clones, and not every one. The sample includes tens of thousands of clones, approximately 90% seen only once; the top ten take 24%. The sequencing used peripheral blood, collected at surgery. This sequence was found in a girl aged 2 to 9 with Rasmussen encephalitis and intractable seizures. The chain is built from TRBV5-6 and TRBJ1-5; D uncertain. The CDR3 sequence: CASSLVGQPQHF. The CDR3 nucleotides read TGTGCCAGCAGCTTGGTGGGCCAGCCCCAGCATTTT.